The present TCR beta chain was sequenced within a study of T cells after yellow fever vaccination. Study-level results: Primary-vaccination clones mostly resurfaced post-booster (96% CD4, about 87% CD8). Few clonotypes appeared in both CD4 and CD8 compartments. FACS-sorted repertoires could harbor abundant contaminating bulk-population clonotypes.

They built TCR cDNA with 5'RACE template switching, a step that put in a universal primer site and UMIs. TCRdb re-analysed the 5' RACE reads in MiXCR, keeping a single row per CDR3 protein. The sample consists of 200,000 to 250,000 distinct CDR3 sequences, approximately 3.2% of them appearing once. Germline V CDR1 and CDR2: ENHRY, SYGVKD. CDR3 size: 11 residues. V dropped 3 bases and J dropped 7 bases, with 7 bases sitting between them. There are many counts of this clonotype. No antigen is known for it. The chain employs TRBV10-3 and TRBJ2-7; D gene unclear. The specimen comprised CD4+ T cells sorted from PBMCs, sampled 10 days after the yellow fever booster vaccination. The origin of this receptor is a man aged 18 to 35 who received the YFV17D yellow fever vaccine. CDR3: CAISELVEQYF. CDR3 coding DNA: TGTGCCATCAGTGAATTGGTTGAGCAGTACTTC.